The clone carrying this TCR beta chain turned up a few times. Its antigen is undetermined. The data were obtained in a study of beta chain features in type 1 diabetes. Investigators reverse transcribed all isolated RNA, so they sequenced expressed TCRB transcripts. Here immunoSEQ multiplex PCR was the method, and the copy in TCRdb shows in-frame clones only, minus some. There are about 700,000 clones in the sample; 13% occur only once, and 0.022% lies in the top ten. Overall study results and limits: Shorter TCRB CDR3s, moderately but significantly so, were found in Type 1 diabetes patients in all four CD4+ subsets. Insertions were fewer and deletions more numerous at VDJ junctions in type 1 diabetes patients.

The germline CDR1 and CDR2 sequences are MNHNY and SVGAGI (reference sequence). Trimming left V 7 bases short and J 7 bases short, with 17 bases between. CDR3 length: 14 amino acids. The J gene is TRBJ1-5, the V gene TRBV6-6; D perhaps matches TRBD1 (6 bases). The sample consisted of naive CD4+ T cells from blood. This receptor was taken from a man aged 18 to 30 with type 1 diabetes. CDR3 sequence: CASKIGGAGQPQHF. DNA of the CDR3: TGTGCCAGCAAGATTGGGGGGGCTGGGCAGCCCCAGCATTTT.